Shown below are 27 T cell receptor beta chains from a single sample sequenced in a study of blood T cell repertoires in COVID-19. Repertoires were generated with immunoSEQ multiplex PCR, while TCRdb's copy carries only in-frame clones and drops some. The sample contains about 86,000 clones, approximately 78% of which appear only once. Material: peripheral blood. The source is an elderly woman with acute or convalescent COVID-19.

V usage is TRBV7-9 and J usage is TRBJ2-4, with TRBD2 identical over 8 bases. This CDR3 is built from 15 residues. CDR1 is SEHNR and CDR2 is FQNEAQ in the germline V gene (reference sequence). Trimming cost V 0 bases and J 6 bases; bases outside gene matches: 4. CDR3 protein: CASSLAGGDVNIQYF. The CDR3 region has the DNA TGTGCCAGCAGCTTAGCCGGGGGGGATGTAAACATTCAGTACTTC.

The V gene is TRBV5-1, the J gene TRBJ2-3; 11 nucleotides match TRBD2. CDR1 is SGHRS, CDR2 YFSETQ, per germline. V shed 4 bases and J 2 bases; nucleotides not matched to a gene: 6. This CDR3 spans 16 amino acids. The CDR3 DNA reads TGCGCCAGCAGCGACTCGACTAGCGGGATCACAGATACGCAGTATTTT. Protein: CASSDSTSGITDTQYF. Using reference TRBV5-1 and TRBJ2-3 for the parts outside the CDR3, the full variable domain is KAGVTQTPRYLIKTRGQQVTLSCSPISGHRSVSWYQQTPGQGLQFLFEYFSETQRNKGNFPGRFSGRQFSNSRSEMNVSTLELGDSALYLCASSDSTSGITDTQYFGPGTRLTVL.

A single count supports this clone. The V call is TRBV5-4, the J call TRBJ2-5; D perhaps matches TRBD2 (5 bases). The CDR3 extends over 12 amino acids. CDR1 and CDR2 (germline): SGHNT, YYREEE (reference sequence). Trimming left V 1 base short and J 6 bases short, with 7 bases between. As DNA, the CDR3 is TGTGCCAGCAGCTTGCCCGGGAAGACCCAGTACTTC. Protein product: CASSLPGKTQYF.

The J gene is TRBJ2-1, the V gene TRBV28, with D maybe TRBD2 (6 bases). CDR3 length: 14 residues. V was clipped by 10 bases and J by 8 bases, with 21 bases between them. Germline V lookup: CDR1 MDHEN, CDR2 SYDVKM. CDR3 nucleotide sequence: TGTGCCACCCTAAGGAGGGATCACCGGGATGAGCAGTTCTTC. Translating it yields CATLRRDHRDEQFF.

The DNA for the CDR3 is TGTGCCAGCACTATTCCAGGGCGGTACGAGCAGTACTTC. Protein: CASTIPGRYEQYF. This chain uses TRBV6-6 with TRBJ2-7; perhaps TRBD1 as D (5 bases). CDR3 length: 13 amino acids. Trimming took off 7 bases at V and 4 bases at J, with 14 bases between the two ends. Per germline, CDR1 MNHNY and CDR2 SVGAGI (reference sequence).

This chain uses TRBV27 with TRBJ1-2; D is undetermined. The V gene's germline CDR1 is MNHEY and CDR2 SMNVEV (reference sequence). The germline V and J ends were trimmed by 0 bases and 4 bases, with 9 bases remaining between them. The CDR3 runs 14 residues. This chain's CDR3 is CASSLSASPYGYTF. The CDR3 DNA is TGTGCCAGCAGTTTATCGGCTTCGCCCTATGGCTACACCTTC.

This chain uses TRBV25-1 with TRBJ2-2; TRBD2 might be the D (6 bases). The length of the CDR3 is 12 residues. Germline V CDR1 and CDR2: MGHDK, SYGVNS. The V gene lost 6 bases and the J gene lost 6 bases, with 8 bases spanning the gap. The CDR3 DNA follows: TGTGCCAGCAGACGGGAGTCCGGGGAGCTGTTTTTT. Amino acids: CASRRESGELFF. Variable domain in full (rest from reference TRBV25-1 and TRBJ2-2): EADIYQTPRYLVIGTGKKITLECSQTMGHDKMYWYQQDPGMELHLIHYSYGVNSTEKGDLSSESTVSRIRTEHFPLTLESARPSHTSQYLCASRRESGELFFGEGSRLTVL.

The gene calls are TRBV5-1 and TRBJ2-1; 7 positions match TRBD2. The V and J ends lost 4 bases and 0 bases, in that order; junction bases with no gene match: 7. Germline loops: CDR1 SGHRS, CDR2 YFSETQ. This CDR3 spans 16 amino acids. The DNA of the CDR3 is TGCGCCAGCAGCCCCTTACCGGGGGGCTCCTACAATGAGCAGTTCTTC. Translating gives CASSPLPGGSYNEQFF.

The V call is TRBV5-1, the J call TRBJ2-3, with no clear D. Trimming left V 4 bases short and J 1 base short, with 16 bases between. The CDR3 is 16 amino acids. Germline loops: CDR1 SGHRS, CDR2 YFSETQ. The CDR3 is CASSSGPGIGTDTQYF. CDR3 bases: TGCGCCAGCAGCAGTGGTCCAGGTATTGGCACAGATACGCAGTATTTT.

The chain joins TRBV7-6 to TRBJ2-1, with TRBD2 matching 8 bases. J was trimmed by 3 bases and V by 5 bases; bases with no gene match: 6. CDR3 length equals 15 residues. Per germline, CDR1 SGHVS and CDR2 FNYEAQ. CDR3 in DNA: TGTGCCAGCAGCCTGAGCGGGGGTCTCTACAATGAGCAGTTCTTC. Translated: CASSLSGGLYNEQFF.

This chain connects TRBV28 to TRBJ1-1; unclear D gene. With 5 bases removed from V and 3 bases from J, the gap between germline ends came to 7 bases. Per the germline V gene, CDR1 is MDHEN and CDR2 is SYDVKM. CDR3 length equals 12 residues. CDR3 residues: CASSPYYTEAFF. The DNA of the CDR3 is TGTGCCAGCAGTCCGTACTACACTGAAGCTTTCTTT.

The chain recombines TRBV28 with TRBJ2-4, with TRBD1 as a possible D gene (6 bases). V lost 5 bases, J lost 5 bases, and 10 bases lay in between. CDR3 length: 13 residues. Germline V gives CDR1 MDHEN, CDR2 SYDVKM. The chain's CDR3 is CASSRDNENIQYF. The CDR3 DNA is TGTGCCAGCAGTCGGGACAACGAAAACATTCAGTACTTC.

The chain uses TRBV19 and TRBJ2-7; 9 positions match TRBD2. There are 17 residues in the CDR3. The V and J ends lost 5 bases and 1 base, in that order; junction bases with no gene match: 12. The germline CDR1 and CDR2 sequences are LNHDA and SQIVND (reference sequence). This CDR3 reads CASSSTGRLAGSYEQYF. DNA for the CDR3: TGTGCCAGTAGTTCAACGGGGAGGCTAGCGGGATCCTACGAGCAGTACTTC.

V is TRBV4-2 and J is TRBJ2-1; 11 bases fit TRBD2. CDR3 size: 18 residues. J gave up 1 base and V 1 base, and 6 bases lay outside the gene matches. Germline V gene sequence: CDR1 LGHNA, CDR2 YNFKEQ. The CDR3 is CASSQGPSGGPSYNEQFF. CDR3 nucleotide sequence: TGTGCCAGCAGCCAAGGCCCTAGCGGGGGGCCTTCCTACAATGAGCAGTTCTTC.

This rearrangement joins TRBV19 to TRBJ2-1; tentatively, D is TRBD1 (6 bases). Germline lookup yields CDR1 LNHDA and CDR2 SQIVND (reference sequence). Trimming removed 5 bases from V and 3 bases from J, with 11 bases in between. The CDR3 runs to 14 residues. CDR3 region: CASSVAGVYNEQFF. The CDR3 DNA reads as TGTGCCAGTAGTGTTGCAGGGGTCTACAATGAGCAGTTCTTC. Drawing the rest from reference TRBV19 and TRBJ2-1, the complete variable domain is DGGITQSPKYLFRKEGQNVTLSCEQNLNHDAMYWYRQDPGQGLRLIYYSQIVNDFQKGDIAEGYSVSREKKESFPLTVTSAQKNPTAFYLCASSVAGVYNEQFFGPGTRLTVL.

The chain links TRBV7-2 to TRBJ2-7, with 10 bases that match TRBD2. V trimming: 5 bases; J trimming: 4 bases; junction bases outside the gene matches: 5. Germline values: CDR1 SGHTA, CDR2 FQGNSA. The CDR3 runs to 14 residues. CDR3 loop: CASSPMTSGYEQYF. In nucleotides, the CDR3 is TGTGCCAGCAGCCCTATGACTAGCGGGTACGAGCAGTACTTC.

The V gene is TRBV13, the J gene TRBJ2-6, with 12 bases fitting TRBD2. Germline V gene lookup returns CDR1 PRHDT and CDR2 FYEKMQ (reference sequence). V shed 2 bases and J 1 base; nucleotides not matched to a gene: 3. The CDR3 runs to 18 residues. CDR3 sequence: CASSLLAGGLSGANVLTF. The CDR3 nucleotides read TGTGCCAGCAGCTTACTAGCGGGAGGGTTATCTGGGGCCAACGTCCTGACTTTC. Using reference TRBV13 and TRBJ2-6 for the parts outside the CDR3, the full variable domain is AAGVIQSPRHLIKEKRETATLKCYPIPRHDTVYWYQQGPGQDPQFLISFYEKMQSDKGSIPDRFSAQQFSDYHSELNMSSLELGDSALYFCASSLLAGGLSGANVLTFGAGSRLTVL.

The chain has TRBV6-1 and TRBJ1-1, with unresolved D. Trimming took off 1 base at V and 4 bases at J, with 10 bases between the two ends. CDR3 length equals 14 residues. In germline, CDR1 is MNHNS, CDR2 SASEGT. CDR3 sequence reads: CASSEGGVGTEAFF. CDR3 sequence (DNA): TGTGCCAGCAGTGAAGGGGGAGTGGGCACTGAAGCTTTCTTT.

The CDR3: CASRDRGLETQYF. The CDR3 nucleotides read TGTGCCAGCAGGGACAGGGGGCTTGAGACCCAGTACTTC. The rearrangement links TRBV6-5 to TRBJ2-5; 11 bases match TRBD1. Germline V gives CDR1 MNHEY, CDR2 SVGAGI. The CDR3 extends over 13 amino acids. V was pared by 6 bases and J by 5 bases, with 2 bases of the junction left unmatched.

The chain links TRBV7-2 to TRBJ2-7, with D maybe TRBD1 (7 bases). This CDR3 region has 15 residues. Germline V gives CDR1 SGHTA, CDR2 FQGNSA. V was clipped by 2 bases and J by 1 base, with 12 bases between them. DNA of the CDR3: TGTGCCAGCAGCTTACTGGAGGGGGCGTCCTACGAGCAGTACTTC. It specifies CASSLLEGASYEQYF.

This chain connects TRBV19 to TRBJ2-3; TRBD1 aligns across 8 bases. J lost 3 bases, V lost 3 bases, and 8 bases had no gene match. This CDR3 is built from 16 residues. The V gene's germline CDR1 is LNHDA and CDR2 SQIVND (reference sequence). The CDR3 DNA is TGTGCCAGTAGTATGATTCCGCAGGGGGCTACAGATACGCAGTATTTT. It translates to CASSMIPQGATDTQYF. Looking up the rest from reference TRBV19 and TRBJ2-3 gives the full variable domain: DGGITQSPKYLFRKEGQNVTLSCEQNLNHDAMYWYRQDPGQGLRLIYYSQIVNDFQKGDIAEGYSVSREKKESFPLTVTSAQKNPTAFYLCASSMIPQGATDTQYFGPGTRLTVL.

This chain connects TRBV27 to TRBJ1-5, with 7 bases matching TRBD1. CDR3 length equals 15 residues. J lost 4 bases, V lost 8 bases, and 11 bases had no gene match. Germline lookup yields CDR1 MNHEY and CDR2 SMNVEV (reference sequence). As DNA, the CDR3 is TGTGCCAGCTGTCCAAGGACGGGACAGAATCAGCCCCAGCATTTT. Protein sequence: CASCPRTGQNQPQHF.

This chain links TRBV5-6 with TRBJ2-7; TRBD2 matches 8 bases. V lost 2 bases to trimming and J lost 2 bases; unmatched junction nucleotides: 6. Germline V gene lookup returns CDR1 SGHDT and CDR2 YYEEEE. The CDR3 runs to 15 residues. The DNA for the CDR3 is TGTGCCAGCAGCTTTTCCAGCGGGAGCCCCTACGAGCAGTACTTC. It is translated as CASSFSSGSPYEQYF.

The genes are TRBV7-8 and TRBJ2-3; D is perhaps TRBD2 (5 bases). This CDR3 is 16 amino acids long. Trimming cost V 5 bases and J 4 bases, with 19 bases left between them. Germline V gene sequence: CDR1 SGHVS, CDR2 FQNEAQ. CDR3 residues: CASSIIGSVSPDTQYF. The CDR3 nucleotides are TGTGCCAGCAGCATCATAGGGAGCGTGAGTCCAGATACGCAGTATTTT.

The gene calls are TRBV5-1 and TRBJ2-5; maybe TRBD1 (7 bases). Trimming cost V 4 bases and J 0 bases, with 16 bases left between them. Germline CDR1 reads SGHRS; CDR2 reads YFSETQ. The CDR3 covers 16 residues. CDR3 region: CASSSGGTVNQETQYF. In DNA, the CDR3 is TGCGCCAGCAGCAGCGGCGGGACAGTTAACCAAGAGACCCAGTACTTC.

The chain carries TRBV3-1 (or the pseudogene TRBV3-2) and TRBJ1-3; tentative D call: TRBD1 (5 bases). The CDR3 totals 14 residues. V was trimmed by 7 bases and J by 4 bases, leaving 14 bases between them. The germline CDR1 and CDR2 sequences are LGHDT and YNNKEL (reference sequence). The CDR3 DNA reads as TGTGCCAGCAAACCCCAGACAGTCGGAAACACCATATATTTT. It encodes CASKPQTVGNTIYF.

The gene calls are TRBV12-3 or TRBV12-4 and TRBJ2-1; 7 bases map to TRBD2. Germline trimming cut 6 bases from V and 8 bases from J; bases unmatched to any gene: 7. The CDR3 loop spans 13 amino acids. CDR3 DNA sequence: TGTGCCAGCAGCACGTGGGGAGGGGATGAGCAGTTCTTC. As protein: CASSTWGGDEQFF.